The T cell receptor (beta chain) described here comes from a study of blood T cells in healthy people across ages. There were at least 6 micrograms of total RNA extracted from every sample. Using a J-beta primer mix together with a sample-barcoded 5' primer, a second PCR was run for roughly 7 to 11 cycles. TCRdb analysed the 5' RACE reads with MiXCR anew, one entry per CDR3 protein. There are around 710,000 distinct CDR3 sequences in the sample; 40% to 45% occur only once, and approximately 22% lies in the top ten. In regard to this clonotype: Its specificity is unknown.

Study conclusions and caveats: Older age went with lower TCR beta diversity per million T cells, in a roughly linear way. Strong correlation existed between TCR beta diversity and naive T cell percentage.

With 1 base removed from V and 7 bases from J, the gap between germline ends came to 11 bases. The CDR3 extends over 14 amino acids. Looked up from germline, CDR1 is SEHNR and CDR2 is FQNEAQ (reference sequence). The origin of this receptor is a woman in her fifties or sixties in good health. Sample: blood. The V call is TRBV7-9, the J call TRBJ1-5, with a tentative D call TRBD1 (6 bases). This chain's CDR3 is CASSLGTAGQPQHF. CDR3 in DNA: TGTGCCAGCAGCTTAGGGACAGCCGGCCAGCCCCAGCATTTT. Full variable domain (rest looked up from reference TRBV7-9 and TRBJ1-5): DTGVSQNPRHKITKRGQNVTFRCDPISEHNRLYWYRQTLGQGPEFLTYFQNEAQLEKSRLLSDRFSAERPKGSFSTLEIQRTEQGDSAMYLCASSLGTAGQPQHFGDGTRLSIL.